These T cell receptor beta chains were read from a single sample in a study of T cell changes during pregnancy in multiple sclerosis. The table came from immunoSEQ multiplex PCR; TCRdb's copy has only in-frame clones and leaves some out. The table records some 110,000 clones, 92% of them present only once. The sequenced sample was peripheral blood, obtained in the third trimester of pregnancy. These receptor sequences come from a female donor with multiple sclerosis, enrolled in a pregnancy study. The CDR3 runs from the conserved cysteine through the conserved F or W. The D gene is left open where the match is weak. Where a row states a size, it is once, few, many or the class of an expanded clone; other rows omit it.

d_gene	j_gene	v_gene	abundance	CDR3nt	CDR3aa
TRBD2	TRBJ2-3	TRBV5-1	.	TGCGCCAGCAGCTTGAGTCCACGGGCGGGAGGAGGGGCAGATACGCAGTATTTT	CASSLSPRAGGGADTQYF
TRBD2	TRBJ2-3	TRBV7-2	.	TGTGCCAGCAGCTTAGTAGGACTAGCGGGGGGGATAGATACGCAGTATTTT	CASSLVGLAGGIDTQYF
TRBD1	TRBJ2-7	TRBV28	.	TGTGCCAGCAGTTTTCAGGGGCACGGGACAGGGGGGAAGCCCCCCTACGAGCAGTACTTC	CASSFQGHGTGGKPPYEQYF
.	TRBJ2-3	TRBV30	.	TGTGCCTGGAGCCCCTTGTCCAGCGGGACAGATACGCAGTATTTT	CAWSPLSSGTDTQYF
TRBD1	TRBJ1-1	TRBV27	.	TGTGCCAGCAGTCCTCACCGAACAGGGGGCAGAAAGGCTTTCTTT	CASSPHRTGGRKAFF
.	TRBJ1-5	TRBV28	.	TGTGCCAGCAGACCTGCGGGGACCAATCAGCCCCAGCATTTT	CASRPAGTNQPQHF
TRBD1	TRBJ2-2	TRBV4-2	.	TGTGCCAGCAGCCGGGGGACAGGGGGCCGTAGACCGGGAAGAGACAACACCGGGGAGCTGTTTTTT	CASSRGTGGRRPGRDNTGELFF
TRBD2	TRBJ2-1	TRBV11-2	.	TGTGCCAGCAGCCCGGGACTAGCGAGGGATGAGCAGTTCTTC	CASSPGLARDEQFF
.	TRBJ1-1	TRBV29-1	few	TGCAGCGTTGGGAGGCCGAACACTGAAGCTTTCTTT	CSVGRPNTEAFF
TRBD2	TRBJ2-1	TRBV19	.	TGTGCCAGTATAGGACTAGCGGAAAGTAGTTACAATGAGCAGTTCTTC	CASIGLAESSYNEQFF
TRBD2	TRBJ2-2	TRBV5-1	.	TGCGCCAGCAGACCCAGCGGGACCAACACCGGGGAGCTGTTTTTT	CASRPSGTNTGELFF
TRBD1	TRBJ1-2	TRBV4-1	.	TGCGCCAGCAGCCAGGCCCGGGACAGGGGTTCCTATGGCTACACCTTC	CASSQARDRGSYGYTF
.	TRBJ2-3	TRBV6-5	.	TGTGCCAGCAGTTATCGTGGGGGCACGCAGTATTTT	CASSYRGGTQYF
.	TRBJ2-5	TRBV2	.	TGTGCCAGCAACAGGGGAGGAGAGACCCAGTACTTC	CASNRGGETQYF
TRBD1	TRBJ2-7	TRBV10-3	once	TGTGCCATCAGTGAGTCGGGGGCAGGGGGCCCCTACGAGCAGTACTTC	CAISESGAGGPYEQYF
.	TRBJ2-2	TRBV7-2	.	TGTGCCAGCAGCCCCTCACACAGGGCCCGAGGCACCGGGGAGCTGTTTTTT	CASSPSHRARGTGELFF
TRBD1	TRBJ1-2	TRBV6-1	.	TGTGCCAGCAGTGAATGGAGCGGTCCGGGACAGGGATACAATGGCTACGCCTTC	CASSEWSGPGQGYNGYAF
TRBD2	TRBJ2-7	TRBV28	.	TGTGCCAGCAGTTTCTCCGGGACTAGCGTATCCGAGCAGTACTTC	CASSFSGTSVSEQYF
.	TRBJ2-5	TRBV30	.	TGTGCCTGGAGTGTAGACTCCCAAGAGACCCAGTACTTC	CAWSVDSQETQYF
.	TRBJ1-5	TRBV10-3	.	TGTGCCATCAGTGAAGTCGGGGTACGGGAGCCCCAGCATTTT	CAISEVGVREPQHF